The clone carrying this T cell receptor beta chain has only one observation. The sample originates from a study of blood T cell repertoires in COVID-19. Study background: Some COVID-19 samples were acute and others convalescent; all came from the United States, Italy and Spain. T cells, B-cell-depleted T cells, or PBMCs provided the cDNA or gDNA that served as material.

How the authors handled the data: It was from reference gene primer amplification that nucleated cell counts were estimated. The table came from immunoSEQ multiplex PCR; TCRdb's copy has only in-frame clones and leaves some out. From that table come the V and J calls and clone size; the DNA was used to work out D and trimming. The sample has 160,000 or so clones, about 79% seen once; the top ten hold 9.8%. The sequence was collected from a woman in her forties or fifties with acute or convalescent COVID-19. Sequenced input: peripheral blood.

The DNA of the CDR3 is TGTGCCAGTAGTAGGGAGATGGCGCGGGGGCACCCTAGCACAGATACGCAGTATTTT. As protein: CASSREMARGHPSTDTQYF. The J gene is TRBJ2-3, the V gene TRBV19, with a weak D call TRBD2 (7 bases). The CDR3 length is 19 residues. The germline V gene has CDR1 LNHDA and CDR2 SQIVND (reference sequence). Trimming cost V 4 bases and J 0 bases, with 23 bases left between them.